The next 20 T cell receptor beta chains were all read from a single sample in a study of cytomegalovirus exposure and HLA in healthy donors. The PCR was carried out with 60 Vbeta primers and 13 Jbeta primers. Sequencing used immunoSEQ multiplex PCR; TCRdb keeps in-frame clones, though not all of them. Altogether 150,000 to 200,000 clones are present, roughly 70% being singletons, with the ten largest covering 1.5% to 2%. The material sequenced was PBMCs. These receptors were obtained from a woman aged 25 to 39 in good health and CMV-seronegative.

The chain joins TRBV7-9 to TRBJ1-2; no clear D gene. This CDR3 has 16 residues. Germline V gene lookup returns CDR1 SEHNR and CDR2 FQNEAQ (reference sequence). The germline V and J ends were trimmed by 5 bases and 0 bases, with 16 bases remaining between them. The CDR3 reads CASSTTSRLSNYGYTF. DNA for the CDR3: TGTGCCAGCAGCACCACCTCCAGGCTCTCTAACTATGGCTACACCTTC.

The chain has TRBV10-2 and TRBJ2-5; 9 nucleotides agree with TRBD2. With the DNA end fitting TRBJ2-7 better, the J assignment may be wrong. CDR1 WSHSY and CDR2 SAAADI come from the germline V gene. The CDR3 runs 13 residues. The CDR3 here is CASRGGRGYEQYF. Here the CDR3 DNA reads TGCGCCAGCAGGGGCGGGAGGGGCTACGAGCAGTACTTC.

This clone was picked up a small number of times. The gene calls are TRBV4-2 and TRBJ2-5, with D maybe TRBD2 (5 bases). Germline values: CDR1 LGHNA, CDR2 YNFKEQ. The CDR3 totals 15 residues. V shed 1 base and J shed 5 bases, with 14 bases lying between them. This chain's CDR3 is CASSQAGGISETQYF. CDR3 DNA: TGTGCCAGCAGCCAAGCTGGAGGTATCTCGGAGACCCAGTACTTC.

The V gene is TRBV7-2, the J gene TRBJ1-2; TRBD1 matches at 10 bases. CDR3 size: 15 residues. Germline V gene data show CDR1 as SGHTA and CDR2 as FQGNSA. The ends lost 4 bases at V and 8 bases at J; junction bases unmatched: 10. CDR3 region: CASSSPGQGRRGYTF. CDR3 coding DNA: TGTGCCAGCAGCTCCCCGGGACAGGGGCGTCGGGGCTACACCTTC.

The chain is built from TRBV7-9 and TRBJ1-2; unclear D gene. Germline CDR1 and CDR2: SEHNR and FQNEAQ (reference sequence). V was pared by 5 bases and J by 6 bases, with 16 bases between. The length of the CDR3 is 14 residues. This CDR3 reads CASSPVAGPHGYTF. The CDR3, as DNA: TGTGCCAGCAGCCCGGTGGCAGGCCCCCATGGCTACACCTTC.

Comment on this clone: Germline and junction disagree at one end, which may indicate a read error. The CDR3 sequence is CASNVVEQDSNQPQHF. Here the CDR3 DNA reads TGTGCCAGCAACGTAGTTGAACAGGATAGCAATCAGCCCCAGCATTTT. This chain connects TRBV9 to TRBJ1-5; D possibly corresponds to TRBD1 (5 bases). The length of the CDR3 is 16 residues. Looked up from germline, CDR1 is SGDLS and CDR2 is YYNGEE.

V gene TRBV5-1 combines with J gene TRBJ2-7; 9 nucleotides align to TRBD2. The ends lost 1 base at V and 2 bases at J; junction bases unmatched: 4. Germline CDR1 and CDR2: SGHRS and YFSETQ. The CDR3 sequence is 15 residues long. The CDR3 DNA reads TGCGCCAGCAGCTTGTTGACTAGCGGAACCTACGAGCAGTACTTC. This gives the protein CASSLLTSGTYEQYF. The full variable domain, completed using reference TRBV5-1 and TRBJ2-7, is KAGVTQTPRYLIKTRGQQVTLSCSPISGHRSVSWYQQTPGQGLQFLFEYFSETQRNKGNFPGRFSGRQFSNSRSEMNVSTLELGDSALYLCASSLLTSGTYEQYFGPGTRLTVT.

The chain combines TRBV18 with TRBJ2-7, with a weak D call TRBD1 (5 bases). Germline V CDR1 and CDR2: KGHSH, LQKENI. Trimming cost V 3 bases and J 4 bases, with 7 bases left between them. The CDR3 is 12 residues long. In DNA, the CDR3 is TGTGCCAGCTCACCGACAGAATACGAGCAGTACTTC. Amino acids: CASSPTEYEQYF.

The V and J genes are TRBV5-1 and TRBJ2-5; D remains unclear. The CDR3 runs to 12 residues. Germline assignment: CDR1 SGHRS and CDR2 YFSETQ. V gave up 4 bases and J gave up 0 bases, with 4 bases separating them. The CDR3 region is CASSPDQETQYF. The CDR3 nucleotides are TGCGCCAGCAGCCCAGACCAAGAGACCCAGTACTTC.

The rearrangement links TRBV4-1 to TRBJ2-1; tentatively, D is TRBD1 (6 bases). Trimming took off 4 bases at V and 5 bases at J, with 18 bases between the two ends. Germline V gene data show CDR1 as MGHRA and CDR2 as YSYEKL. The CDR3 sequence is 16 residues long. The CDR3 loop is CASSPLGGLGDNEQFF. The CDR3 nucleotides are TGCGCCAGCAGCCCACTTGGGGGCCTAGGGGACAATGAGCAGTTCTTC.

This clone showed up just a few times. V gene TRBV10-3 combines with J gene TRBJ1-3; 9 nucleotides line up with TRBD1. V was clipped by 5 bases and J by 0 bases; unmatched bases: 5. The CDR3 is 16 residues long. Germline loops: CDR1 ENHRY, CDR2 SYGVKD. CDR3 in amino acids: CAISWDRVNSGNTIYF. DNA of the CDR3: TGTGCCATCAGTTGGGACAGGGTAAACTCTGGAAACACCATATATTTT.

V gene TRBV11-2 combines with J gene TRBJ2-6; D is unclear. V was shortened by 1 base and J by 1 base, with 2 bases between the two germline ends. This CDR3 has 14 amino acids. Germline CDR1 is SGHAT and CDR2 is FQNNGV. CDR3 in amino acids: CASSLASGANVLTF. The CDR3 nucleotides are TGTGCCAGCAGCTTAGCGTCTGGGGCCAACGTCCTGACTTTC.

The rearrangement joins TRBV5-5 to TRBJ2-7, with unresolved D. There are 12 residues in the CDR3. The germline gives CDR1 SGHKS, CDR2 YYEKEE (reference sequence). With 0 bases removed from V and 6 bases from J, the gap between germline ends came to 7 bases. For the CDR3, the DNA is TGTGCCAGCAGCTTGGAGTGGAGCGAGCAGTACTTC. Its translation is CASSLEWSEQYF.

The chain carries TRBV4-1 and TRBJ1-2, with unresolved D. Germline lookup yields CDR1 MGHRA and CDR2 YSYEKL. V was trimmed by 0 bases and J by 8 bases, leaving 13 bases between them. This CDR3 is 14 amino acids long. The CDR3 nucleotides are TGCGCCAGCAGCCAAGATGGGCAGGTGCGAGGCTACACCTTC. This translates into CASSQDGQVRGYTF.

The V and J genes are TRBV30 and TRBJ2-7; 13 bases map to TRBD2. The CDR3 runs to 17 residues. Germline V gives CDR1 GTSNPN, CDR2 SVGIG (reference sequence). CDR3 nucleotides: TGTGCTGGCGGGACTAGCGGGATATATGGGGTAGTCAACGAGCAGTACTTC. As protein: CAGGTSGIYGVVNEQYF.

The chain couples TRBV9 to TRBJ1-6, with 7 bases aligning to TRBD1. The CDR3 is 15 amino acids. In germline, CDR1 is SGDLS, CDR2 YYNGEE. The J segment lost 7 bases and the V segment lost 2 bases, leaving 6 bases of the junction unmatched. The CDR3 bases are TGTGCCAGCAGCGTCCGACAGGGCGGGAATTCACCCCTCCACTTT. Its translation is CASSVRQGGNSPLHF.

The V call is TRBV11-3, the J call TRBJ2-5, with TRBD1 matching over 7 bases. The CDR3 is 14 amino acids. V gave up 5 bases and J gave up 5 bases; unmatched junction bases: 8. CDR1 and CDR2 from the germline V gene are SGHNT and YENEEA. The CDR3 loop reads CASSPGTDGETQYF. The CDR3 bases are TGTGCCAGCAGCCCCGGGACAGACGGCGAGACCCAGTACTTC.

This clone was seen a handful of times. This chain joins TRBV4-3 and TRBJ2-2; TRBD1 might be the D (6 bases). The CDR3 contains 15 residues. The ends were cut back, 1 base at V and 6 bases at J, with 12 bases in the middle. CDR1 and CDR2 from the germline V gene are LGHNA and YSLEER. In DNA form, the CDR3 reads TGCGCCAGCAGCCAAGTCGATGAGGGGGCCGGGGAGCTGTTTTTT. It encodes CASSQVDEGAGELFF.

The CDR3 reads CASSSPGQGREQYF. The DNA for the CDR3 is TGTGCCAGCAGTTCGCCGGGACAGGGGAGGGAGCAGTACTTC. This chain joins TRBV2 and TRBJ2-7; TRBD1 matches at 10 bases. J gave up 7 bases and V 5 bases, and 8 bases lay outside the gene matches. Germline values: CDR1 SNHLY, CDR2 FYNNEI. The CDR3 has 14 amino acids.

This clone was observed a few times. The gene calls are TRBV4-1 and TRBJ1-6; 12 bases line up with TRBD1. Trimming took 2 bases from V and 4 from J; bases not matched to a gene: 9. Germline CDR1 and CDR2: MGHRA and YSYEKL. The CDR3 contains 19 residues. CDR3 sequence: CASSQNGGDRGLYNSPLHF. The CDR3 DNA is TGCGCCAGCAGCCAAAACGGTGGGGACAGGGGGCTTTATAATTCACCCCTCCACTTT.